A single sample is the source of the 24 T cell receptor beta chains below, sequenced in a study of technical replicates of blood from a handful of donors. Clones were read by immunoSEQ multiplex PCR, and TCRdb kept only the in-frame ones, dropping some. The sample holds tens of thousands of clones, roughly 94% seen once. The source material was T cells isolated from PBMCs. These receptors were taken from a human donor in good health.

This clone was found once. This chain links TRBV2 with TRBJ2-3; TRBD2 matches 8 bases. This CDR3 has 14 residues. V lost 10 bases, J lost 1 base, and 7 bases stayed unmatched. Germline CDR1 and CDR2: SNHLY and FYNNEI. The CDR3 coding sequence is TGTGCCACCTTTGGCGGGAGGCGCACAGATACGCAGTATTTT. Protein sequence: CATFGGRRTDTQYF.

The chain couples TRBV25-1 to TRBJ1-1; the match to TRBD1 covers 9 bases. V was clipped by 4 bases and J by 5 bases; unmatched bases: 8. The germline gives CDR1 MGHDK, CDR2 SYGVNS. The CDR3 runs 15 residues. The CDR3 DNA sequence: TGTGCCAGCAGTGCGACCTGGGACAGGGAAACTGAAGCTTTCTTT. It is translated as CASSATWDRETEAFF.

This clone was recorded only once. This chain links TRBV4-2 with TRBJ2-4, with 8 bases aligning to TRBD2. This CDR3 is 17 amino acids long. V shed 1 base, J shed 5 bases, and the junction held 10 bases outside the gene matches. Germline V CDR1 and CDR2: LGHNA, YNFKEQ. CDR3 amino acids: CASSQVFGGGWENIQYF. For the CDR3, the DNA is TGTGCCAGCAGCCAAGTCTTCGGGGGGGGATGGGAAAACATTCAGTACTTC.

The CDR3 sequence: CASSQDTLGGRRYEQYF. The CDR3 DNA follows: TGCGCCAGCAGCCAAGATACTTTGGGGGGAAGACGCTACGAGCAGTACTTC. The rearrangement joins TRBV4-1 to TRBJ2-7; D possibly corresponds to TRBD2 (6 bases). CDR1 is MGHRA, CDR2 YSYEKL, per germline. The CDR3 contains 17 residues. Trimming left V 0 bases short and J 3 bases short, with 18 bases between.

The rearrangement links TRBV9 to TRBJ1-6, with 7 bases matching TRBD1. The CDR3 consists of 16 residues. The junction had 7 bases not matched to a gene; V was cut back by 0 bases and J by 7 bases. Per germline, CDR1 SGDLS and CDR2 YYNGEE. CDR3 DNA: TGTGCCAGCAGCGTAGAGGCGGGGACAGCCAATTCACCCCTCCACTTT. It specifies CASSVEAGTANSPLHF. The full variable domain, rest sourced from reference TRBV9 and TRBJ1-6, is DSGVTQTPKHLITATGQRVTLRCSPRSGDLSVYWYQQSLDQGLQFLIQYYNGEERAKGNILERFSAQQFPDLHSELNLSSLELGDSALYFCASSVEAGTANSPLHFGNGTRLTVT.

The chain couples TRBV4-1 to TRBJ1-5; D is perhaps TRBD1 (6 bases). V was shortened by 3 bases and J by 4 bases, with 10 bases between the two germline ends. The germline gives CDR1 MGHRA, CDR2 YSYEKL. CDR3 length: 14 amino acids. The CDR3 nucleotides are TGCGCCAGCAGCCATACAGGGCCAAATCAGCCCCAGCATTTT. It is translated as CASSHTGPNQPQHF.

The chain joins TRBV5-1 to TRBJ1-2; D might be TRBD1 (6 bases). V lost 0 bases to trimming and J lost 5 bases, with 11 bases between them. This CDR3 comprises 14 residues. From germline, CDR1 is SGHRS and CDR2 YFSETQ. CDR3 bases: TGCGCCAGCAGCTTGGGTGGGGGCGATTATGGCTACACCTTC. Encoded protein: CASSLGGGDYGYTF.

The chain has TRBV5-5 and TRBJ2-1; 8 bases align to TRBD1. The length of the CDR3 is 15 residues. CDR1 is SGHKS, CDR2 YYEKEE, per germline (reference sequence). Trimming removed 3 bases from V and 4 bases from J; junction bases left unmatched: 6. DNA for the CDR3: TGTGCCAGCAGCTCAAGTGACAGGGGATACAATGAGCAGTTCTTC. It codes for CASSSSDRGYNEQFF.

This clone is a singleton in its sample. V usage is TRBV27 and J usage is TRBJ2-7, with D unresolved. V was shortened by 4 bases and J by 4 bases, with 14 bases between the two germline ends. Germline V gives CDR1 MNHEY, CDR2 SMNVEV (reference sequence). CDR3 length: 14 amino acids. CDR3: CASSSGSLPYEQYF. In DNA, the CDR3 is TGTGCCAGCAGTTCCGGGTCTCTGCCGTACGAGCAGTACTTC.

This CDR3 is CASSKATGQFSNEQFF. The CDR3 nucleotides are TGCGCCAGCAGCAAAGCCACGGGACAATTTTCCAATGAGCAGTTCTTC. The V gene is TRBV5-1, the J gene TRBJ2-1, with D perhaps matching TRBD1 (6 bases). V dropped 4 bases and J dropped 6 bases, with 20 bases sitting between them. The germline CDR1 and CDR2 sequences are SGHRS and YFSETQ. This CDR3 contains 16 residues.

Only one count was recorded for this clone. In DNA form, the CDR3 reads TGTGCCAGCAGCTTAGCGCGGGGGATTGGCACTGAAGCTTTCTTT. Its protein is CASSLARGIGTEAFF. The gene calls are TRBV7-4 and TRBJ1-1, with D possibly being TRBD1 (5 bases). V lost 0 bases and J 4 bases, leaving 12 bases between the germline ends. CDR1 and CDR2 (germline): SGHVT, SQSDAQ. There are 15 residues in the CDR3. Combining the CDR3 with reference TRBV7-4 and TRBJ1-1 gives the whole variable domain GAGVSQSPRYKVAKRGRDVALRCDSISGHVTLYWYRQTLGQGSEVLTYSQSDAQRDKSGRPSGRFSAERPERSVSTLKIQRTEQGDSAVYLCASSLARGIGTEAFFGQGTRLTVV.

The V call is TRBV12-5, the J call TRBJ1-1; TRBD1 is a possible D gene (6 bases). Germline values: CDR1 LGHNT, CDR2 FRNRAP. The CDR3 extends over 13 amino acids. The V gene lost 6 bases and the J gene lost 7 bases, with 15 bases spanning the gap. Here the CDR3 reads CASGEGHGREAFF. The CDR3 DNA reads TGTGCTAGTGGCGAGGGACATGGACGTGAAGCTTTCTTT.

This clone has just one count. This sequence joins TRBV9 and TRBJ2-1, with a weak D call TRBD1 (5 bases). The V end was cut by 2 bases, the J end by 8 bases, with 11 bases between. Per germline, CDR1 SGDLS and CDR2 YYNGEE. The CDR3 is made up of 13 amino acids. This CDR3 is CASSVSGLYEQFF. Here the CDR3 DNA reads TGTGCCAGCAGCGTGTCAGGGCTATATGAGCAGTTCTTC. The full variable domain, with the rest looked up from reference TRBV9 and TRBJ2-1, is DSGVTQTPKHLITATGQRVTLRCSPRSGDLSVYWYQQSLDQGLQFLIQYYNGEERAKGNILERFSAQQFPDLHSELNLSSLELGDSALYFCASSVSGLYEQFFGPGTRLTVL.

This rearrangement joins TRBV19 to TRBJ1-1; the D is unclear. Per the germline V gene, CDR1 is LNHDA and CDR2 is SQIVND (reference sequence). V gave up 0 bases and J gave up 1 base, with 12 bases separating them. CDR3 length equals 16 residues. The CDR3, as DNA: TGTGCCAGTAGTATAGATCTCGTTCAGGCGAACACTGAAGCTTTCTTT. Its protein is CASSIDLVQANTEAFF.

On this clone: This sample also contains other DNA sequences that code for the same CDR3. The CDR3 nucleotides read TGCGCCAGCAGCCAAGGACAGGGGGACTACGAGCAGTACTTC. It translates to CASSQGQGDYEQYF. The V gene is TRBV4-1, the J gene TRBJ2-7; 9 bases map to TRBD1. V lost 1 base to trimming and J lost 3 bases; unmatched junction nucleotides: 1. The CDR3 contains 14 residues. Germline CDR1 MGHRA, CDR2 YSYEKL.

The chain carries TRBV5-1 and TRBJ2-1; TRBD1 agrees at 7 bases. The trim removed 0 bases at V and 13 bases at J, leaving 7 bases unmatched. The CDR3 has 13 amino acids. Germline values: CDR1 SGHRS, CDR2 YFSETQ. CDR3 nucleotides: TGCGCCAGCAGCTTGGACAGGGGATGGGCTCAGTTCTTC. It is translated as CASSLDRGWAQFF. Based on the CDR3 plus reference TRBV5-1 and TRBJ2-1, the full variable domain is KAGVTQTPRYLIKTRGQQVTLSCSPISGHRSVSWYQQTPGQGLQFLFEYFSETQRNKGNFPGRFSGRQFSNSRSEMNVSTLELGDSALYLCASSLDRGWAQFFGPGTRLTVL.

The count of this clone is one. The genes are TRBV5-4 and TRBJ2-7; the D gene is possibly TRBD2 (6 bases). With 0 bases removed from V and 7 bases from J, the gap between germline ends came to 8 bases. Germline CDR1 SGHNT, CDR2 YYREEE (reference sequence). This CDR3 region has 12 residues. The CDR3 loop is CASSLEAGEQYF. DNA of the CDR3: TGTGCCAGCAGCTTGGAGGCGGGGGAGCAGTACTTC.

The rearrangement uses TRBV27 and TRBJ2-1; 7 bases are a match to TRBD2. The germline V gene encodes CDR1 MNHEY and CDR2 SMNVEV (reference sequence). This CDR3 region has 16 residues. Unmatched junction bases numbered 13, after V lost 3 bases and J lost 8 bases. CDR3 sequence: CASSLAGEGIWDEQFF. The CDR3 nucleotides are TGTGCCAGCAGTTTGGCGGGAGAAGGAATTTGGGATGAGCAGTTCTTC.

The chain combines TRBV27 with TRBJ2-3; perhaps TRBD1 as D (6 bases). Trimming took off 5 bases at V and 2 bases at J, with 17 bases between the two ends. Germline V gene sequence: CDR1 MNHEY, CDR2 SMNVEV (reference sequence). The length of the CDR3 is 16 residues. CDR3 protein: CASSLHRDPITDTQYF. CDR3 in DNA: TGTGCCAGCAGTCTGCACAGGGACCCCATCACAGATACGCAGTATTTT.

This clone was seen a single time. The chain is built from TRBV29-1 and TRBJ2-7; 9 bases line up with TRBD1. Germline V gene data show CDR1 as SQVTM and CDR2 as ANQGSEA. J was trimmed by 2 bases and V by 5 bases; bases with no gene match: 7. This CDR3 comprises 14 residues. CDR3 sequence: CSVLRTGAPYEQYF. The DNA of the CDR3 is TGCAGCGTTCTACGGACAGGGGCTCCCTACGAGCAGTACTTC.

The rearrangement uses TRBV25-1 and TRBJ2-1, with 11 bases identical to TRBD2. The CDR3 spans 16 residues. J was trimmed by 5 bases and V by 2 bases; bases with no gene match: 5. Per the germline V gene, CDR1 is MGHDK and CDR2 is SYGVNS. The CDR3 DNA reads as TGTGCCAGCAGTGAACTAGCGGGAGGCCGCCACAATGAGCAGTTCTTC. It yields the protein CASSELAGGRHNEQFF. The full variable domain, its missing parts supplied by reference TRBV25-1 and TRBJ2-1, is EADIYQTPRYLVIGTGKKITLECSQTMGHDKMYWYQQDPGMELHLIHYSYGVNSTEKGDLSSESTVSRIRTEHFPLTLESARPSHTSQYLCASSELAGGRHNEQFFGPGTRLTVL.

The V call is TRBV5-1, the J call TRBJ1-1; 9 bases map to TRBD1. The CDR3 extends over 18 amino acids. Germline lookup yields CDR1 SGHRS and CDR2 YFSETQ. The V segment lost 2 bases and the J segment 6 bases; nucleotides outside the gene matches: 17. CDR3 in amino acids: CASSFGTGNKARGPEAFF. The DNA of the CDR3 is TGCGCCAGCAGCTTCGGGACAGGGAATAAGGCACGCGGTCCTGAAGCTTTCTTT.

This chain links TRBV9 with TRBJ2-7; 10 bases map to TRBD2. J gave up 6 bases and V 0 bases, and 3 bases lay outside the gene matches. Germline V lookup: CDR1 SGDLS, CDR2 YYNGEE. CDR3 length equals 14 residues. CDR3 DNA sequence: TGTGCCAGCAGCGTAGCTAGCGGGAGAATCGAGCAGTACTTC. Protein product: CASSVASGRIEQYF.

The chain recombines TRBV4-1 with TRBJ2-7; D might be TRBD1 (6 bases). Germline CDR1 reads MGHRA; CDR2 reads YSYEKL. Deletions cut 2 bases from V and 2 bases from J, with 10 bases between. CDR3 size: 14 residues. CDR3 sequence (DNA): TGCGCCAGCAGCCAAACCTCAGGGGCCTACGAGCAGTACTTC. Translated: CASSQTSGAYEQYF.